The subject of this entry is one T cell receptor (beta chain). V gave up 7 bases and J gave up 5 bases; unmatched junction bases: 2. The CDR3 is made up of 13 amino acids. CDR1 and CDR2 from the germline V gene are ENHRY and SYGVKD. These data belong to a study of blood T cell repertoires in COVID-19. Measured with immunoSEQ multiplex PCR; TCRdb has only the in-frame clones, and not every one. The data contain some 290,000 clones, 90% of them singletons. Enrollees, about 18 to 89 years old, lived in 24 US areas. Up to 2 weeks before entering the study, exposed participants had met a COVID-19 case. V is TRBV10-3 and J is TRBJ2-2; 9 bases agree with TRBD1. Input material: PBMCs or T cells enriched from blood (not recorded which). The clonotype comes from a woman aged 25 to 39 who had been exposed to COVID-19. CDR3: CAITGTGTGELFF. The CDR3, as DNA: TGTGCCATCACCGGGACAGGGACCGGGGAGCTGTTTTTT.